The clone carrying this TCR beta chain appeared a few times. Barcoded TCR alpha and TCR beta cDNA libraries with UMIs came from 5'RACE using constant-segment primers. One entry per CDR3 protein results from TCRdb running MiXCR on the 5' RACE reads. The data show hundreds of thousands of distinct CDR3 sequences, about 20% seen once. The data belong to a study of T-cell memory formation after mild COVID-19. The V and J ends lost 0 bases and 4 bases respectively, with 14 bases between them. CDR1 LGHNA and CDR2 YNFKEQ come from the germline V gene. The CDR3 spans 16 residues. The chain employs TRBV4-2 and TRBJ2-3, with D tentatively TRBD1 or TRBD2 (6 bases each). Sequenced material: PBMCs or a T cell subset sorted from them (not recorded which). This sequence originates from an adult woman who had mild COVID-19 (a few samples of this study predate the infection). Cell type and time point are not known. The CDR3 nucleotides read TGTGCCAGCAGCCAAGATAGGGCAAGGGGGGCAGATACGCAGTATTTT. Residues: CASSQDRARGADTQYF.